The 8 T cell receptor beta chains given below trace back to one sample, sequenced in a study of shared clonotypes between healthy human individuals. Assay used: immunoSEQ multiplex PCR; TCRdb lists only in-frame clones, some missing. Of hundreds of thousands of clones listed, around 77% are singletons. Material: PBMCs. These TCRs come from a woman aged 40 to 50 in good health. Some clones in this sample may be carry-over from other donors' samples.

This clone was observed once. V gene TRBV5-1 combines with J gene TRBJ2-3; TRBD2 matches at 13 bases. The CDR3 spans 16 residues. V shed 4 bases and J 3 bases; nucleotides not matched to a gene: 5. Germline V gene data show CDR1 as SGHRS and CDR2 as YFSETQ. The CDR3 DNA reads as TGCGCCAGCAGCCCACCGGGACTAGCGGGGACAGATACGCAGTATTTT. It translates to CASSPPGLAGTDTQYF.

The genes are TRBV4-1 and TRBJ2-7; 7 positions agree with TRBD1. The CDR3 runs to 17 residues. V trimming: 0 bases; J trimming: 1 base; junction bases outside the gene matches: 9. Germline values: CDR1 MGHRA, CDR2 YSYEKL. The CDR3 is CASSQDAGQGVSYEQYF. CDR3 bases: TGCGCCAGCAGCCAAGATGCCGGCCAGGGGGTATCCTACGAGCAGTACTTC.

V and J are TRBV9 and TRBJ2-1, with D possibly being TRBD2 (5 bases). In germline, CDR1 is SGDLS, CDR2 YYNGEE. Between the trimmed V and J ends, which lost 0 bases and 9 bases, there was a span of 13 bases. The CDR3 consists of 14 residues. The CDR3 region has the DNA TGTGCCAGCAGCGTAGAGGCTAGCAGTCTTGAGCAGTTCTTC. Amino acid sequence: CASSVEASSLEQFF.

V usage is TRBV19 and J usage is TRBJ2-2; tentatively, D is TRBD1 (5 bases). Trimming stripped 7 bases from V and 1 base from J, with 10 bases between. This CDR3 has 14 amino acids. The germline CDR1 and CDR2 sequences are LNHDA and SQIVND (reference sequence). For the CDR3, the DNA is TGTGCCAGTATTCCCAGGGTGAACACCGGGGAGCTGTTTTTT. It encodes CASIPRVNTGELFF.

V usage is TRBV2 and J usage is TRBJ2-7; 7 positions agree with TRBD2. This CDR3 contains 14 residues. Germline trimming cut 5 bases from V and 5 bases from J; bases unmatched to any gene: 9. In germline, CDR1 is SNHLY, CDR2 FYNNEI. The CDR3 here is CASSNGRALDEQYF. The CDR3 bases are TGTGCCAGCAGTAATGGGAGGGCCCTCGACGAGCAGTACTTC.

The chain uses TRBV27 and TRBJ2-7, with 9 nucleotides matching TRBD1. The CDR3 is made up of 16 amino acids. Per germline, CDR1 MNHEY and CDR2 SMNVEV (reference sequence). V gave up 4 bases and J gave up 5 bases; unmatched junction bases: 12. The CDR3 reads CASSSSPTGGGNEQYF. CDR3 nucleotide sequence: TGTGCCAGCAGTTCTTCCCCAACAGGGGGCGGTAACGAGCAGTACTTC.

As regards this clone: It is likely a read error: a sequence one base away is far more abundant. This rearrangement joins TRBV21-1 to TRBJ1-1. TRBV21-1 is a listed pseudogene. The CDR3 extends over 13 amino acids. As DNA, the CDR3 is TGTGCCAGCGGCAAAGTTGACAACACTGAAGCTTTCTTT. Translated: CASGKVDNTEAFF.

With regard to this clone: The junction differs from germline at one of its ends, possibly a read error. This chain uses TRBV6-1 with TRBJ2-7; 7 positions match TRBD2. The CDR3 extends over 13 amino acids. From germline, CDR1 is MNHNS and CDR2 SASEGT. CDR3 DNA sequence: TGTGCCAGCAGTAGCGGGAACACCTACAAGCAGTACTTC. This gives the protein CASSSGNTYKQYF.